This entry lists 6 T cell receptor beta chains sequenced from one sample in a study of shared clonotypes between healthy human individuals. The assay was immunoSEQ multiplex PCR, and TCRdb's table has in-frame clones only and misses some. This table holds under 2,500,000 clones, roughly 95% found once. Sequencing input: naive CD4+ T cells sorted from blood. Subset given: CD45RA+ positively selected. The receptors were gathered from a man between 18 and 35 years old in good health.

This clone showed up just a few times. V gene TRBV14 combines with J gene TRBJ1-6; maybe TRBD1 (6 bases). Germline CDR1 SGHDN, CDR2 FVKESK. The CDR3 totals 15 residues. V was pared by 2 bases and J by 7 bases, with 12 bases between. The CDR3 loop reads CASSQHGGLNSPLHF. Here the CDR3 DNA reads TGTGCCAGCAGCCAACACGGGGGGCTGAATTCACCCCTCCACTTT.

The rearrangement uses TRBV29-1 and TRBJ2-7; 8 nucleotides match TRBD2. The V gene end was trimmed by 6 bases and the J gene end by 6 bases; junction bases not matched to a gene: 10. This CDR3 region has 13 residues. The germline gives CDR1 SQVTM, CDR2 ANQGSEA. The DNA for the CDR3 is TGCAGCGTAGCGGGGGAAGTTGGGTCCGAGCAGTACTTC. This gives the protein CSVAGEVGSEQYF.

V is TRBV5-4 and J is TRBJ1-1; 7 nucleotides agree with TRBD1. The CDR3 is 14 amino acids. The V gene end was trimmed by 2 bases and the J gene end by 4 bases; junction bases not matched to a gene: 5. Germline V gene lookup returns CDR1 SGHNT and CDR2 YYREEE (reference sequence). The CDR3 protein is CASSLNRGGTEAFF. CDR3 DNA sequence: TGTGCCAGCAGCTTAAACAGGGGAGGCACTGAAGCTTTCTTT. The whole variable domain, remainder taken from reference TRBV5-4 and TRBJ1-1, is ETGVTQSPTHLIKTRGQQVTLRCSSQSGHNTVSWYQQALGQGPQFIFQYYREEENGRGNFPPRFSGLQFPNYSSELNVNALELDDSALYLCASSLNRGGTEAFFGQGTRLTVV.

This chain links TRBV10-3 with TRBJ1-1, with D uncertain. V was shortened by 10 bases and J by 0 bases, with 12 bases between the two germline ends. This CDR3 has 13 residues. CDR1 is ENHRY, CDR2 SYGVKD, per germline. The CDR3, as DNA: TGTGCCACATACTTGGGGATGAACACTGAAGCTTTCTTT. Translation gives CATYLGMNTEAFF.

The rearrangement links TRBV5-6 to TRBJ2-3, with unresolved D. This CDR3 region has 14 residues. Per the germline V gene, CDR1 is SGHDT and CDR2 is YYEEEE. V gave up 4 bases and J gave up 0 bases, with 9 bases separating them. The CDR3 DNA reads as TGTGCCAGCAGCCCGTTGACTAGCACAGATACGCAGTATTTT. Amino acids: CASSPLTSTDTQYF.

Here the CDR3 DNA reads TGTGCCAGCAGCGTAGATTTGGGACAGACCCAGGGGTATGGCTACACCTTC. Amino acid sequence: CASSVDLGQTQGYGYTF. The genes are TRBV9 and TRBJ1-2; 7 bases align to TRBD1. The CDR3 totals 17 residues. Per germline, CDR1 SGDLS and CDR2 YYNGEE. V lost 0 bases, J lost 5 bases, and 13 bases stayed unmatched. Full variable domain (remainder filled in from reference TRBV9 and TRBJ1-2): DSGVTQTPKHLITATGQRVTLRCSPRSGDLSVYWYQQSLDQGLQFLIQYYNGEERAKGNILERFSAQQFPDLHSELNLSSLELGDSALYFCASSVDLGQTQGYGYTFGSGTRLTVV.